These 16 T cell receptor beta chains came from one sample sequenced in a study of cytomegalovirus exposure and HLA in healthy donors. Both 60 Vbeta primers and 13 Jbeta primers went into the PCR. Profiling relied on immunoSEQ multiplex PCR, and the TCRdb table lists in-frame clones only, not all of them. The data show under 200,000 clones, with roughly 80% seen just once and approximately 0.47% held by the top ten. Sequences were obtained from PBMCs. The receptors stem from a woman between 50 and 59 years old in good health and CMV-seronegative.

The chain is built from TRBV19 and TRBJ2-7; 10 nucleotides agree with TRBD2. This CDR3 spans 15 amino acids. V was clipped by 5 bases and J by 1 base; unmatched bases: 5. CDR1 is LNHDA, CDR2 SQIVND, per germline (reference sequence). Here the CDR3 DNA reads TGTGCCAGTAGTGCCGCTAGCGGGGGTTCCTACGAGCAGTACTTC. Amino acids: CASSAASGGSYEQYF.

The chain links TRBV7-8 to TRBJ1-2, with a possible D match to TRBD1 (5 bases). The CDR3 totals 12 residues. Germline assignment: CDR1 SGHVS and CDR2 FQNEAQ. The V end was cut by 3 bases, the J end by 8 bases, with 10 bases between. The CDR3 bases are TGTGCCAGCAGCTTTGGGGGGGGAGGCTACACCTTC. It codes for CASSFGGGGYTF.

The rearrangement uses TRBV6-1 and TRBJ2-1; D call uncertain. Trimming cost V 4 bases and J 7 bases, with 11 bases left between them. The germline gives CDR1 MNHNS, CDR2 SASEGT. The CDR3 is made up of 13 amino acids. The DNA of the CDR3 is TGTGCCAGCAGTGTACCACGGAGAAATGAGCAGTTCTTC. This translates into CASSVPRRNEQFF.

The chain recombines TRBV4-3 with TRBJ1-2; D is possibly TRBD1 (5 bases). CDR1 and CDR2 (germline): LGHNA, YSLEER. The V end was cut by 1 base, the J end by 5 bases, with 14 bases between. The CDR3 covers 15 residues. CDR3 DNA: TGCGCCAGCAGCCAAGGGCGGTCAGGGTTTTATGGCTACACCTTC. This gives the protein CASSQGRSGFYGYTF.

The CDR3: CSVASSGGWEETQYF. The CDR3 nucleotides read TGCAGCGTAGCTTCTAGCGGGGGCTGGGAAGAGACCCAGTACTTC. This chain uses TRBV29-1 with TRBJ2-5, with TRBD2 matching over 10 bases. With V trimmed by 6 bases and J by 3 bases, 10 bases remained unmatched. The CDR3 extends over 15 amino acids. From germline, CDR1 is SQVTM and CDR2 ANQGSEA.

V and J are TRBV7-3 and TRBJ2-7, with 7 nucleotides matching TRBD2. CDR3 length equals 16 residues. In germline, CDR1 is SGHTA, CDR2 FQGTGA. V trimming: 4 bases; J trimming: 7 bases; junction bases outside the gene matches: 16. The CDR3 spells CASSYEAGVGLGEQYF. In DNA, the CDR3 is TGTGCCAGCAGCTATGAGGCGGGAGTGGGATTGGGTGAGCAGTACTTC.

The rearrangement links TRBV28 to TRBJ2-5, with TRBD2 matching over 7 bases. Germline V gene sequence: CDR1 MDHEN, CDR2 SYDVKM. The junction had 9 bases not matched to a gene; V was cut back by 3 bases and J by 5 bases. This CDR3 has 15 residues. The CDR3 region is CASSLWEGIVETQYF. The CDR3 DNA reads TGTGCCAGCAGTTTGTGGGAGGGGATTGTGGAGACCCAGTACTTC.

This chain links TRBV19 with TRBJ1-6, with D perhaps matching TRBD1 (5 bases). Looked up from germline, CDR1 is LNHDA and CDR2 is SQIVND (reference sequence). The CDR3 is 15 residues long. Deletions cut 3 bases from V and 8 bases from J, with 14 bases between. The CDR3 DNA follows: TGTGCCAGTAGTATCGGGTGGCAGGGCGATTCACCCCTCCACTTT. It encodes CASSIGWQGDSPLHF.

The gene calls are TRBV18 and TRBJ1-5; TRBD1 aligns across 10 bases. J was trimmed by 5 bases and V by 2 bases; bases with no gene match: 9. This CDR3 has 17 amino acids. Germline V gene sequence: CDR1 KGHSH, CDR2 LQKENI. CDR3 sequence reads: CASSPTGTGVPDQPQHF. DNA of the CDR3: TGTGCCAGCTCACCAACCGGGACAGGGGTTCCTGATCAGCCCCAGCATTTT.

The chain is built from TRBV29-1 and TRBJ1-3; possible D gene TRBD1, 5 bases. Germline V lookup: CDR1 SQVTM, CDR2 ANQGSEA. V dropped 7 bases and J dropped 1 base, with 11 bases sitting between them. The CDR3 has 13 residues. The CDR3 DNA reads TGCAGCGCCTTCGGGACTTCTGGAAACACCATATATTTT. This sequence encodes CSAFGTSGNTIYF.

This clone is a singleton in its sample. J is TRBJ2-6 and V is TRBV7-3, with a possible D match to TRBD2 (6 bases). This CDR3 spans 16 amino acids. Looked up from germline, CDR1 is SGHTA and CDR2 is FQGTGA. V gave up 5 bases and J gave up 0 bases, with 11 bases separating them. CDR3 DNA: TGTGCCAGCAGCACCTTGGGGGGCTCTGGGGCCAACGTCCTGACTTTC. Translation gives CASSTLGGSGANVLTF.

V gene TRBV14 combines with J gene TRBJ2-5, with D tentatively TRBD2 (6 bases). V lost 2 bases and J 11 bases, leaving 12 bases between the germline ends. The CDR3 length is 12 residues. Germline V CDR1 and CDR2: SGHDN, FVKESK. The chain's CDR3 is CASSQLLREQYF. In DNA form, the CDR3 reads TGTGCCAGCAGCCAACTACTACGGGAGCAGTACTTC.

Details on this clone: Other DNA sequences from this sample encode an identical CDR3 as well. The chain has TRBV20-1 and TRBJ2-3; no definite D call. V was pared by 6 bases and J by 2 bases, with 3 bases between. This CDR3 is built from 10 residues. Per germline, CDR1 DFQATT and CDR2 SNEGSKA (reference sequence). CDR3 in DNA: TGCAGTGCACACACAGATACGCAGTATTTT. Translated, it gives CSAHTDTQYF.

The rearrangement links TRBV7-2 to TRBJ1-4; D not resolved. V was pared by 1 base and J by 0 bases, with 6 bases between. The CDR3 sequence is 15 residues long. Looked up from germline, CDR1 is SGHTA and CDR2 is FQGNSA. CDR3 sequence reads: CASSLVRATNEKLFF. The CDR3 DNA reads TGTGCCAGCAGCTTAGTCCGTGCAACTAATGAAAAACTGTTTTTT.

Points on this clone: Other DNA variants within this sample encode the same CDR3. The chain has TRBV5-1 and TRBJ2-5; no firm D call. Trimming removed 1 base from V and 5 bases from J, with 9 bases in between. The length of the CDR3 is 13 residues. In germline, CDR1 is SGHRS, CDR2 YFSETQ. Written as DNA, the CDR3 is TGCGCCAGCAGCTTGTACGGAGCGGAGACCCAGTACTTC. This codes for CASSLYGAETQYF.

The chain employs TRBV27 and TRBJ2-5; a weak D match, TRBD1 (6 bases). V lost 6 bases and J lost 2, with 16 bases in between. CDR3 length: 15 residues. Germline V gene lookup returns CDR1 MNHEY and CDR2 SMNVEV (reference sequence). CDR3 sequence reads: CASSGRTVKQETQYF. The CDR3 DNA reads TGTGCCAGCAGCGGTAGGACAGTTAAACAAGAGACCCAGTACTTC.